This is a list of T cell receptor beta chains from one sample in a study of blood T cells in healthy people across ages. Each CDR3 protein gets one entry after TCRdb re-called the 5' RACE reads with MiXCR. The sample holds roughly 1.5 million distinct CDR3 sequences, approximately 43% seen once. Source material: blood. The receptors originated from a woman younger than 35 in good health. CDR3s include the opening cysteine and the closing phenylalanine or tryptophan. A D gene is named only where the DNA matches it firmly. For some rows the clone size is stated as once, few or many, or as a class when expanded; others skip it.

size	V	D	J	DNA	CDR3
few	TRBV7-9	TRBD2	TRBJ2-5	TGTGCCAGCAGCAGCCTCGGGGGACTAGCGGGGCAAGAGACCCAGTACTTC	CASSSLGGLAGQETQYF
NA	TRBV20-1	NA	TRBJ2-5	TGCAGTGCCAAGGGCGCGGCTTGGGCCAGGGGGACCCAGTACTTC	CSAKGAAWARGTQYF
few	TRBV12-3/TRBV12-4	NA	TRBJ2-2	TGTGCCAGCAAGGGTGGGCTCAACACCGGGGAGCTGTTTTTT	CASKGGLNTGELFF
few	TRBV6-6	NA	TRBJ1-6	TGTGCCAGCAGTTTAGGGCGGGGAGGCTATAATTCACCCCTCCACTTT	CASSLGRGGYNSPLHF
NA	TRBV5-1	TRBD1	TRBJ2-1	TGCGCCAGCAGCCAAAGGACAGGCGACGTTGGAAATGAGCAGTTCTTC	CASSQRTGDVGNEQFF
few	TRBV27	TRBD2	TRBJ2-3	TGTGCCAGCAGTTTATCGGAGCTAGCGGGAGGGCCGTCTAGCACAGATACGCAGTATTTT	CASSLSELAGGPSSTDTQYF
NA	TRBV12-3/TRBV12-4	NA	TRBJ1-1	TGTGCCGGCAGTTTCGAGGGCTTGAACACTGAAGCTTTCTTT	CAGSFEGLNTEAFF
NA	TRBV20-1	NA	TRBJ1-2	TGCAGTGCTATCGCAGGGTCTACGGGGTATGGCTACACCTTC	CSAIAGSTGYGYTF
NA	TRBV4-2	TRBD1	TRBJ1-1	TGTGCCAGCAGCCAAGATCCTGGCCAGGGGGCCGGGAACACTGAAGCTTTCTTT	CASSQDPGQGAGNTEAFF
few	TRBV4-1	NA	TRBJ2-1	TGCGCCAGCAGCCAAGTCAGGACAGATTATAATGAGCAGTTCTTC	CASSQVRTDYNEQFF
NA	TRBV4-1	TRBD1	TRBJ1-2	TGCGCCAGCAGGATAGATACAGGGGCGCAGTCTGGCTACACCTTC	CASRIDTGAQSGYTF
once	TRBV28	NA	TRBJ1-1	TGTGCCAGCAGACCCAGTCTCAGCGAAGCTTTCTTT	CASRPSLSEAFF
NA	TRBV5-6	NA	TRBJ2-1	TGTGCCAGCAGCTCCCGACTTCTCTACAATGAGCAGTTCTTC	CASSSRLLYNEQFF
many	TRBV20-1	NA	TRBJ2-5	TGCAGTGCGGTCAGGGCCCCAAGGGAGACCCAGTACTTC	CSAVRAPRETQYF
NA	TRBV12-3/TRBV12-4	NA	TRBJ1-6	TGTGCCAGCAGCCTAACTTGGGCGGATTCACCCCTCCACTTT	CASSLTWADSPLHF
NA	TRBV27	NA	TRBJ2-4	TGTGCCAGCAGCGTTCGGTCAGCTTCAAACATTCAGTACTTC	CASSVRSASNIQYF
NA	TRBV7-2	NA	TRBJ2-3	TGTGCCAGCAGCTTACGGCGGGGAACTAGCACAGATACGCAGTATTTT	CASSLRRGTSTDTQYF
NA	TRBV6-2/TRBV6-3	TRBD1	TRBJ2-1	TGTGCCAGCAGTTACGGGACAGGGACCTACAATGAGCAGTTCTTC	CASSYGTGTYNEQFF
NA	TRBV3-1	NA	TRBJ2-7	TGTGCCAGCAGCCTCGAGGGTAGAAAGCAGTACTTC	CASSLEGRKQYF
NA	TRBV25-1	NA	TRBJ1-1	TGTGCCAGCAGTACCGGGCTGGGCACTGAAGCTTTCTTT	CASSTGLGTEAFF
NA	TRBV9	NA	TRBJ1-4	TGTGCCAGCAGCGTCGGGTCCAGCGGTGAAAAACTGTTTTTT	CASSVGSSGEKLFF
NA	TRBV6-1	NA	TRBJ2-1	TGTGCCAATCAGGGGTACAATAATGAGCAGTTCTTC	CANQGYNNEQFF
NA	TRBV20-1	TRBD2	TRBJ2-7	TGCAGTTTCCATGACCCTAGCGGGACCTACGAGCAGTACTTC	CSFHDPSGTYEQYF
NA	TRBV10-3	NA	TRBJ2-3	TGTGCCATCAGTGAGTCGCAGGATACGCAGTATTTT	CAISESQDTQYF
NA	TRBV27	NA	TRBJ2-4	TGTGCCAGCAGCAAACTCCCGGGGCCCCCGGAGGACATTCAGTACTTC	CASSKLPGPPEDIQYF
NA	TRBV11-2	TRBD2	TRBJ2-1	TGTGCCAGCAGCTCCGGACTAGCGGGAAGAAGTAAAGAGTTCTTC	CASSSGLAGRSKEFF
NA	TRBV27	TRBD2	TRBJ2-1	TGTGCCAGCAACCCCGGGACTAGCGGGACAAATGAGCAGTTCTTC	CASNPGTSGTNEQFF
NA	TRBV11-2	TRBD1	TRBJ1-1	TGTGTCAGCAGCCGAGCAGGGGGCGGTTTGGCTGAAGCTTTCTTT	CVSSRAGGGLAEAFF
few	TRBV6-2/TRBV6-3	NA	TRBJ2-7	TGTGCCAGCAGTTACGATCGGCTAGCCCCTACCTACGAGCAGTACTTC	CASSYDRLAPTYEQYF
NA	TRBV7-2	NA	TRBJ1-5	TGTGCCAGCAGCCAATCTAGCCCCGTAATCAATCAGCCCCAGCATTTT	CASSQSSPVINQPQHF
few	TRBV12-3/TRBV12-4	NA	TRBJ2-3	TGTGCCAGCAGTCCCCAGTTTGGAGATACGCAGTATTTT	CASSPQFGDTQYF
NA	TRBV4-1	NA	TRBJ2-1	TGCGCCAGCAGCCAAGAGGGCCTCCCGAGCGTCTACAATGAGCAGTTCTTC	CASSQEGLPSVYNEQFF
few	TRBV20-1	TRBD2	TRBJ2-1	TGCAGTGCTAGAGGCCTAGCGGGCAACTACAATGAGCAGTTCTTC	CSARGLAGNYNEQFF
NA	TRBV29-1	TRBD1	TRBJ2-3	TGCAGCGTGAGAGGGGGCCGCCCAGATACGCAGTATTTT	CSVRGGRPDTQYF
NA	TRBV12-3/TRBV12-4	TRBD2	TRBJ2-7	TGTGCCAGCAGTTCAGAAGCGGGATACAATGAGCAGTACTTC	CASSSEAGYNEQYF
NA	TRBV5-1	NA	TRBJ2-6	TGCGCCAGCAGCTTTAGGGGCGGGCTAACTGGGGCCAACGTCCTGACTTTC	CASSFRGGLTGANVLTF
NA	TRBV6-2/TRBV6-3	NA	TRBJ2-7	TGTGCCAGCAGTTACTCTCCAGCGCCCGCCTACGAGCAGTACTTC	CASSYSPAPAYEQYF
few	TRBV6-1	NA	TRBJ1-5	TGTGCCAGCAGTATCCCGGACAACCACCTTCTTAGCAATCAGCCCCAGCATTTT	CASSIPDNHLLSNQPQHF
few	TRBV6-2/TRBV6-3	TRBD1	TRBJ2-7	TGTGCCAGCAGTTCTGCCGGGACAGGGGACTACGAGCAGTACTTC	CASSSAGTGDYEQYF
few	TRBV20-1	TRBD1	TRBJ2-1	TGCAGTGCTAGAGACTACCGACAGGGATCGGATGAGCAGTTCTTC	CSARDYRQGSDEQFF
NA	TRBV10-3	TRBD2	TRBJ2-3	TGTGCCACCTTAGGACTAGCGGGAGTAGTAGATACGCAGTATTTT	CATLGLAGVVDTQYF
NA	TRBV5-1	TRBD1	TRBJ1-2	TGCGCCAGCAGCTTGGATACAACAGGGGGCAAGGGTGGCTACACCTTC	CASSLDTTGGKGGYTF
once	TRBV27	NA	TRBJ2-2	TGTGCCAGCAGTGGGCAGTGGACCGGGGAGCTGTTTTTT	CASSGQWTGELFF
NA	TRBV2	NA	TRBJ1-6	TGTGCCAGCAGTGAAGGCAGGGGTAATTCACCCCTCCACTTT	CASSEGRGNSPLHF
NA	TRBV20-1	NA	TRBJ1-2	TGCAGTGCTAGATTGGGGAGCCAGGGCTACACCTTC	CSARLGSQGYTF
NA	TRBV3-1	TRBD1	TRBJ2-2	TGTGCCAGCAGCCGAGGACAGGTGGCCTACACCGGGGAGCTGTTTTTT	CASSRGQVAYTGELFF
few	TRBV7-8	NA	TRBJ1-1	TGTGCCAGCAGCTTAGGGTCAGTCCACTCGAACACTGAAGCTTTCTTT	CASSLGSVHSNTEAFF